The clone carrying this TCR beta chain was counted at least ten times. No antigen is known for it. Via MiXCR, TCRdb re-called the RACE reads, giving one row per CDR3 protein. The sample consists of a few hundred thousand distinct CDR3 sequences, about 6.3% of them appearing once. Germline V gene lookup returns CDR1 LGHNA and CDR2 YNFKEQ. V was cut by 0 bases and J by 4 bases, with 13 bases left in between. The CDR3 sequence is 15 residues long. The record originates from a study of human T cells and chemical hapten exposure. About the research overall: Patients additionally received therapeutic doses of diphenylcyclopropenone on the scalp once a week, and this continued throughout the approximately 25-week study. DPC (0.01%) was patch tested on the upper back and read at 6 days.

This sample's time point: patch test 2, 6 weeks after DPC sensitization. Treatment in this sample: therapeutic diphenylcyclopropenone sensitization with weekly scalp DPC. Study-level points and caveats: TCRs above 1 in 1000 frequency stayed constant with DPC sensitization.

The sequencing here drew on whole blood, taken in connection with sensitization to the hapten diphenylcyclopropenone (DPC). This receptor was taken from a woman between 18 and 29 years old with alopecia areata. Some clones in this sample may be carry-over from other donors' samples. V usage is TRBV4-2 and J usage is TRBJ2-7; D may be TRBD2 (6 bases). CDR3 DNA: TGTGCCAGCAGCCAAGAATTCACGGGGGATTACGAGCAGTACTTC. It encodes CASSQEFTGDYEQYF.